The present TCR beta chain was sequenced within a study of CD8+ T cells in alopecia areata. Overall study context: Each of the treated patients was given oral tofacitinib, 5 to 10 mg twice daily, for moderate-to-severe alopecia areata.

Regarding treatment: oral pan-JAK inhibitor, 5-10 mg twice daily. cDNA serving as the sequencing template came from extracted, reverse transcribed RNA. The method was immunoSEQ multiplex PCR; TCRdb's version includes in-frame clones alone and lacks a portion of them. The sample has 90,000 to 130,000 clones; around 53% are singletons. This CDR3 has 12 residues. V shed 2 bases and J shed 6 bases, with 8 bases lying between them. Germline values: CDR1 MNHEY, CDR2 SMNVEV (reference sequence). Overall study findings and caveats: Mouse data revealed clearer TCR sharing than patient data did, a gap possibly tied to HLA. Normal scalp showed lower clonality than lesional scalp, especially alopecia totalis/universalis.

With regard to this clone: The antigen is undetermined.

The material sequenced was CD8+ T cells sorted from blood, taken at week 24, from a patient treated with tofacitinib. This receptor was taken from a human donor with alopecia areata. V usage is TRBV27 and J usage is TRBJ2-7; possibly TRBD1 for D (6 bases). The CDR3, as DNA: TGTGCCAGCAGTTTAATCAGGGGCGAGCAGTACTTC. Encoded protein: CASSLIRGEQYF.